This TCR beta chain was recovered during a study of beta chain features in type 1 diabetes. Study outcomes and limitations: A pattern of fewer insertions and more deletions at VDJ junctions was seen in type 1 diabetes patients. A closer apparent resemblance between naive, central memory and Treg TCRB repertoires was seen in patients than in healthy donors.

Expressed TCRB transcripts got sequenced, as all isolated RNA was reverse transcribed. Repertoires were generated with immunoSEQ multiplex PCR, while TCRdb's copy carries only in-frame clones and drops some. This table holds 350,000 or so clones, roughly a fifth found once. As concerns this clone: The target antigen is unknown.

CD45RO/CCR7/CD25/CD127/CD95/CD27 sorting isolated CD4+ naive, central memory, regulatory and stem cell-like memory cells. Germline V lookup: CDR1 MDHEN, CDR2 SYDVKM. CDR3 length: 11 amino acids. With 10 bases clipped from V and 4 bases from J, the junction kept 4 bases outside the gene matches. This clonotype originated in a woman aged 18-29 years in good health. Sequencing input: naive CD4+ T cells from blood. The J gene is TRBJ2-7, the V gene TRBV28; 7 nucleotides agree with TRBD2. In DNA, the CDR3 is TGTGCCACCGGGGGGAGTTACGAGCAGTACTTC. This encodes CATGGSYEQYF.